Below are 17 T cell receptor beta chains sequenced from a single sample in a study of shared clonotypes between healthy human individuals (dated by TCRdb to about 2020). CD8 naive samples were obtained by positive selection for CCR7 among CD45RO-negative cells, yielding a CD45RA+CCR7+ population from which TemRA cells were excluded. The method behind the library was the immunoSEQ multiplex PCR assay. TCRdb provides this immuneACCESS table in a form limited to in-frame rearrangements. Some clones are lacking; in checked studies, under half of them reflect an unresolved V gene, and why the rest are absent is not known. The sample profile shows approximately 590,000 clones; 95% of them were found once. The top ten clonotypes cover 0.085% to 0.11% of the sample. The source material was naive CD8+ T cells sorted from blood. The cell subset or site label, as the study defines it: CD45RA+CCR7+. The origin of the receptors is a woman under 40 in good health.

The rearrangement links TRBV19 to TRBJ2-3; 8 bases align to TRBD2. V shed 4 bases and J 5 bases; nucleotides not matched to a gene: 8. CDR3 length: 15 amino acids. CDR1 is LNHDA, CDR2 SQIVND, per germline (reference sequence). The CDR3 loop reads CASSRPTSVKDTQYF. The CDR3 bases are TGTGCCAGTAGTAGACCGACTAGCGTGAAAGATACGCAGTATTTT.

Only one count was recorded for this clone. The chain recombines TRBV7-9 with TRBJ2-7; 10 bases match TRBD2. This CDR3 spans 16 amino acids. The junction had 8 bases not matched to a gene; V was cut back by 3 bases and J by 3 bases. Per the germline V gene, CDR1 is SEHNR and CDR2 is FQNEAQ (reference sequence). The CDR3 DNA sequence: TGTGCCAGCAGCTTGGTTCCTAGCGGGAGCCTCTACGAGCAGTACTTC. It translates to CASSLVPSGSLYEQYF.

This clone was observed once. The chain joins TRBV5-1 to TRBJ2-1, with D unresolved. Trimming left V 2 bases short and J 4 bases short, with 7 bases between. The CDR3 covers 13 residues. Germline V gives CDR1 SGHRS, CDR2 YFSETQ. The CDR3 nucleotides read TGCGCCAGCAGCTTTCTGCGGTACAATGAGCAGTTCTTC. As protein: CASSFLRYNEQFF. The full variable domain, rest sourced from reference TRBV5-1 and TRBJ2-1, is KAGVTQTPRYLIKTRGQQVTLSCSPISGHRSVSWYQQTPGQGLQFLFEYFSETQRNKGNFPGRFSGRQFSNSRSEMNVSTLELGDSALYLCASSFLRYNEQFFGPGTRLTVL.

The rearrangement joins TRBV11-2 to TRBJ2-7; no clear D gene. The V gene's germline CDR1 is SGHAT and CDR2 FQNNGV. V lost 5 bases and J 2 bases, leaving 13 bases between the germline ends. This CDR3 is built from 14 residues. The CDR3 spells CASSPPAGPYEQYF. CDR3 DNA sequence: TGTGCCAGCAGCCCCCCCGCTGGCCCCTACGAGCAGTACTTC.

The gene calls are TRBV13 and TRBJ2-1; 10 bases match TRBD2. Trimming at V came to 8 bases and at J to 9 bases, leaving 10 bases not matched to a gene. Germline V gene lookup returns CDR1 PRHDT and CDR2 FYEKMQ (reference sequence). This CDR3 is 14 amino acids long. The CDR3 sequence is CASDHSGRTIEQFF. The CDR3 DNA is TGTGCCAGCGATCATAGCGGGAGGACTATTGAGCAGTTCTTC.

The chain carries TRBV6-4 and TRBJ1-5; D is uncertain. This CDR3 has 10 amino acids. Per the germline V gene, CDR1 is MRHNA and CDR2 is SNTAGT. Trimming cost V 5 bases and J 15 bases, with 11 bases left between them. The CDR3 DNA is TGTGCCAGCAGTAGCCGGGTTGGGCATTTT. Residues: CASSSRVGHF.

The CDR3 nucleotides read TGCGCCAGCAGTGATGACCTATCAGGGGGAGATGAAAAACTGTTTTTT. It yields the protein CASSDDLSGGDEKLFF. The chain combines TRBV10-1 with TRBJ1-4, with 7 bases fitting TRBD1. Trimming cost V 3 bases and J 6 bases; bases outside gene matches: 10. The germline CDR1 and CDR2 sequences are WNHNN and SYGVQD (reference sequence). The CDR3 runs 16 residues.

V and J are TRBV11-2 and TRBJ2-1; 11 nucleotides align to TRBD2. The CDR3 contains 19 residues. CDR1 and CDR2 from the germline V gene are SGHAT and FQNNGV. J was trimmed by 0 bases and V by 3 bases; bases with no gene match: 10. The CDR3 nucleotides are TGTGCCAGCAGCTTGGGGCGGGCTAGCGGGGGGCTCTCCTACAATGAGCAGTTCTTC. Its protein is CASSLGRASGGLSYNEQFF. Supplemented by reference TRBV11-2 and TRBJ2-1, the full variable domain reads EAGVAQSPRYKIIEKRQSVAFWCNPISGHATLYWYQQILGQGPKLLIQFQNNGVVDDSQLPKDRFSAERLKGVDSTLKIQPAKLEDSAVYLCASSLGRASGGLSYNEQFFGPGTRLTVL.

This chain joins TRBV5-6 and TRBJ2-1, with 7 bases that match TRBD2. The germline V gene has CDR1 SGHDT and CDR2 YYEEEE. V lost 2 bases and J lost 7; bases outside the gene matches: 9. The CDR3 consists of 15 residues. This CDR3 is CASSFGGSVWNEQFF. Written as DNA, the CDR3 is TGTGCCAGCAGCTTCGGCGGGAGTGTGTGGAATGAGCAGTTCTTC.

J is TRBJ2-6 and V is TRBV7-9; D not certain. V lost 4 bases, J lost 4 bases, and 8 bases lay in between. Per germline, CDR1 SEHNR and CDR2 FQNEAQ (reference sequence). This CDR3 is 14 amino acids long. DNA of the CDR3: TGTGCCAGCAGCTCCCCCTTGGGGGCCAACGTCCTGACTTTC. This encodes CASSSPLGANVLTF. Using reference TRBV7-9 and TRBJ2-6 for the parts outside the CDR3, the full variable domain is DTGVSQNPRHKITKRGQNVTFRCDPISEHNRLYWYRQTLGQGPEFLTYFQNEAQLEKSRLLSDRFSAERPKGSFSTLEIQRTEQGDSAMYLCASSSPLGANVLTFGAGSRLTVL.

The chain employs TRBV5-4 and TRBJ2-7, with 8 nucleotides matching TRBD2. The trim removed 0 bases at V and 0 bases at J, leaving 5 bases unmatched. The V gene's germline CDR1 is SGHNT and CDR2 YYREEE (reference sequence). This CDR3 contains 16 residues. For the CDR3, the DNA is TGTGCCAGCAGCTTGGATGGCGGGAGGACCTCCTACGAGCAGTACTTC. Protein product: CASSLDGGRTSYEQYF.

This clone was recorded once. The chain uses TRBV4-1 and TRBJ1-3, with D tentatively TRBD1 (5 bases). V was pared by 0 bases and J by 3 bases, with 12 bases between. The CDR3 is 16 amino acids. The germline gives CDR1 MGHRA, CDR2 YSYEKL. The DNA of the CDR3 is TGCGCCAGCAGCCAAGATGTGCGGGGCCGTGGAAACACCATATATTTT. It is translated as CASSQDVRGRGNTIYF.

Points on this clone: Other DNA variants within this sample encode the same CDR3. The V and J genes are TRBV27 and TRBJ2-1, with 11 nucleotides matching TRBD2. Germline V lookup: CDR1 MNHEY, CDR2 SMNVEV (reference sequence). There are 15 residues in the CDR3. Unmatched junction bases numbered 3, after V lost 4 bases and J lost 4 bases. In DNA form, the CDR3 reads TGTGCCAGCAGTTCAGGGACTAGCGGATACAATGAGCAGTTCTTC. Translated: CASSSGTSGYNEQFF.

The J gene is TRBJ1-1, the V gene TRBV30; 7 bases are a match to TRBD1. The trim removed 7 bases at V and 1 base at J, leaving 9 bases unmatched. The CDR3 contains 14 residues. CDR1 and CDR2 (germline): GTSNPN, SVGIG (reference sequence). The chain's CDR3 is CAYGQAPSNTEAFF. DNA of the CDR3: TGTGCCTACGGACAGGCGCCCTCGAACACTGAAGCTTTCTTT.

This chain uses TRBV27 with TRBJ1-1; 9 positions agree with TRBD1. After removal of 8 bases from V and 7 bases from J, the junction contained 8 bases not matched to a gene. The V gene's germline CDR1 is MNHEY and CDR2 SMNVEV (reference sequence). This CDR3 comprises 13 residues. The CDR3 sequence is CASRTGQGSEAFF. For the CDR3, the DNA is TGTGCCAGCCGCACCGGACAGGGGAGTGAAGCTTTCTTT.

V is TRBV7-9 and J is TRBJ2-4, with D uncertain. V was trimmed by 5 bases and J by 0 bases, leaving 14 bases between them. The CDR3 length is 16 residues. Germline CDR1 reads SEHNR; CDR2 reads FQNEAQ (reference sequence). CDR3 bases: TGTGCCAGCAGCCCCCAAGTACTTCTAGCCAAAAACATTCAGTACTTC. Encoded protein: CASSPQVLLAKNIQYF. The variable domain in full, completed from reference TRBV7-9 and TRBJ2-4, reads DTGVSQNPRHKITKRGQNVTFRCDPISEHNRLYWYRQTLGQGPEFLTYFQNEAQLEKSRLLSDRFSAERPKGSFSTLEIQRTEQGDSAMYLCASSPQVLLAKNIQYFGAGTRLSVL.

This clone was found a few times. The chain joins TRBV9 to TRBJ1-1, with D hard to call. V dropped 3 bases and J dropped 1 base, with 7 bases sitting between them. Germline V gene lookup returns CDR1 SGDLS and CDR2 YYNGEE. The CDR3 totals 13 residues. The chain's CDR3 is CASSAPGNTEAFF. The CDR3 DNA sequence: TGTGCCAGCAGCGCCCCGGGGAACACTGAAGCTTTCTTT.